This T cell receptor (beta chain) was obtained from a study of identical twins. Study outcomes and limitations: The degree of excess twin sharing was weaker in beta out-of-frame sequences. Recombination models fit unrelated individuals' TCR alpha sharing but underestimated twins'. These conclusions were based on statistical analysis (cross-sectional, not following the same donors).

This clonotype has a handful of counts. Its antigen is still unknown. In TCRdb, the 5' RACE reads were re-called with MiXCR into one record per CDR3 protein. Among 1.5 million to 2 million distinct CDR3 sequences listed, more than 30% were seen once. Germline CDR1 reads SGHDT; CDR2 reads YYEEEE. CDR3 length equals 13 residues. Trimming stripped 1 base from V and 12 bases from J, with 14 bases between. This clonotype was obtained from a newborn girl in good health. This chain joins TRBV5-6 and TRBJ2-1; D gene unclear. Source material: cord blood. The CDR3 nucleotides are TGTGCCAGCAGCTTGCTTGGAGTAGGTGGGCAGTTCTTC. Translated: CASSLLGVGGQFF.